This TCR beta chain was obtained from a study of shared clonotypes between healthy human individuals. Whole-study findings and limits: Non-shared clonotypes were found to have lower generation probabilities than the clonotypes that were shared by all four of the sorted-subset donors.

The run depth of the assay was deep. Sorted-subset replicate PCRs used 200 ng of genomic DNA. This amount corresponded to 30,000 to 35,000 T cell genomes. The method was immunoSEQ multiplex PCR; TCRdb's version includes in-frame clones alone and lacks a portion of them. The table includes a few million clones, approximately 95% detected once. Remarks on this clone: Its specificity is not known.

The CDR3 extends over 15 amino acids. The junction had 7 bases not matched to a gene; V was cut back by 0 bases and J by 7 bases. Germline loops: CDR1 GTSNPN, CDR2 SVGIG (reference sequence). Material: naive CD4+ T cells from PBMCs. The subset: CD45RA+ positively selected. The chain links TRBV30 to TRBJ2-1; 9 nucleotides line up with TRBD2. The sequence was obtained from a man aged 18 to 30 in good health. Some clones in this sample may be carry-over from other donors' samples. DNA for the CDR3: TGTGCCTGGAGTGTAGGGGGAACTAGCGGGAATGAGCAGTTCTTC. It specifies CAWSVGGTSGNEQFF.